The 14 T cell receptor beta chains given below trace back to one sample, sequenced in a study of human T cells and chemical hapten exposure. Each CDR3 protein is one row after TCRdb ran MiXCR on the RACE reads. The table lists roughly 380,000 distinct CDR3 sequences, roughly 5% of them singletons, with 2.6% in the top ten. The time point denotes: pre-sensitization, week 0. Treatment of the sample: therapeutic diphenylcyclopropenone sensitization with weekly scalp DPC. Sample: whole blood, taken in connection with sensitization to the hapten diphenylcyclopropenone (DPC). The receptors were gathered from a woman aged 45-60 years with alopecia areata. Some clones in this sample may be carry-over from other donors' samples.

The chain is built from TRBV12-3 or TRBV12-4 and TRBJ1-1; no definite D call. This CDR3 has 14 residues. The V end was cut by 5 bases, the J end by 0 bases, with 10 bases between. The chain's CDR3 is CASSKVGLNTEAFF. CDR3 DNA sequence: TGTGCCAGCAGTAAGGTCGGATTGAACACTGAAGCTTTCTTT.

This clonotype was recorded a few times. V is TRBV24-1 and J is TRBJ2-3; D may correspond to TRBD1 or TRBD2 (5 bases each). This CDR3 is 18 amino acids long. CDR1 and CDR2 (germline): KGHDR, SFDVKD. The ends were cut back, 0 bases at V and 3 bases at J, with 18 bases in the middle. In nucleotides, the CDR3 is TGTGCCACCAGTGATTTGCAACGGGACGAACACGGGACAGATACGCAGTATTTT. Translation gives CATSDLQRDEHGTDTQYF.

This clonotype was seen only a few times. The J gene is TRBJ2-7, the V gene TRBV5-1, with TRBD1 identical over 9 bases. Per the germline V gene, CDR1 is SGHRS and CDR2 is YFSETQ. The CDR3 length is 16 residues. Trimming at V came to 4 bases and at J to 3 bases, leaving 11 bases not matched to a gene. CDR3 DNA: TGCGCCAGCAGCCCGCCGACCGGGACAGGGATCTACGAGCAGTACTTC. Protein sequence: CASSPPTGTGIYEQYF.

This clonotype showed up many times. The chain recombines TRBV12-3 or TRBV12-4 with TRBJ1-4, with TRBD1 identical over 7 bases. J lost 3 bases, V lost 6 bases, and 4 bases had no gene match. The CDR3 length is 14 residues. Here the CDR3 DNA reads TGTGCCAGCAGCCCCAGGGGGTCTAATGAAAAACTGTTTTTT. This translates into CASSPRGSNEKLFF.

This clonotype has more than one count but fewer than ten. V usage is TRBV6-5 and J usage is TRBJ1-2, with D unresolved. The germline CDR1 and CDR2 sequences are MNHEY and SVGAGI. V was clipped by 8 bases and J by 5 bases, with 12 bases between them. The CDR3 contains 12 residues. The CDR3 sequence: CASREETYGYTF. Here the CDR3 DNA reads TGTGCCAGCCGGGAAGAGACTTATGGCTACACCTTC.

The V gene is TRBV28, the J gene TRBJ2-5; 8 positions agree with TRBD1. The CDR3 contains 14 residues. V was pared by 9 bases and J by 2 bases, with 8 bases of the junction left unmatched. Germline CDR1 MDHEN, CDR2 SYDVKM. CDR3 DNA: TGTGCCAGTTGTTCCGGGACAGGTCAAGAGACCCAGTACTTC. The encoded protein is CASCSGTGQETQYF.

This clonotype was picked up a small number of times. The chain links TRBV5-7 to TRBJ1-1, with 9 bases lining up with TRBD1. TRBV5-7 is recorded as an ORF, its role being uncertain. The CDR3 length is 17 residues. V shed 3 bases and J 2 bases; nucleotides not matched to a gene: 11. The chain's CDR3 is CASSWWGQGPRNTEAFF. The CDR3 DNA is TGTGCCAGCAGCTGGTGGGGACAGGGTCCCCGAAACACTGAAGCTTTCTTT.

This clonotype was seen a few times. This chain connects TRBV27 to TRBJ1-6; D might be TRBD1 (6 bases). This CDR3 is built from 15 residues. CDR1 MNHEY and CDR2 SMNVEV come from the germline V gene (reference sequence). The ends were cut back, 5 bases at V and 10 bases at J, with 18 bases in the middle. CDR3 bases: TGTGCCAGCAGTCCCGGGGCAGGGGCGACCTCACCCCTCCACTTT. It codes for CASSPGAGATSPLHF.

This clonotype was picked up a small number of times. The rearrangement joins TRBV15 to TRBJ2-1; no firm D call. The germline gives CDR1 LNHNV, CDR2 YYDKDF (reference sequence). The CDR3 has 12 residues. Trimming pared 1 base from V and 9 bases from J, leaving 7 bases between. The CDR3 DNA sequence: TGTGCCACCAGCAGAGTCGGGCCTGAGCAGTTCTTC. This sequence encodes CATSRVGPEQFF.

The table lists this clonotype with many counts. The rearrangement uses TRBV12-3 or TRBV12-4 and TRBJ2-7; 8 positions agree with TRBD2. This CDR3 is built from 12 residues. Trimming removed 5 bases from V and 3 bases from J; junction bases left unmatched: 0. CDR3 sequence (DNA): TGTGCCAGCAGTGCGGGGGGCTACGAGCAGTACTTC. As protein: CASSAGGYEQYF.

This clonotype appeared a few times. This chain links TRBV29-1 with TRBJ2-5, with D possibly matching TRBD1 (5 bases). The CDR3 has 14 residues. Germline V CDR1 and CDR2: SQVTM, ANQGSEA. Trimming took 6 bases from V and 1 from J, leaving 15 bases between them. This CDR3 is CSVRNRSTQETQYF. In DNA, the CDR3 is TGCAGCGTCCGAAACAGGAGCACCCAAGAGACCCAGTACTTC.

This clonotype appeared many times. V gene TRBV2 combines with J gene TRBJ2-1; 11 nucleotides line up with TRBD2. CDR1 SNHLY and CDR2 FYNNEI come from the germline V gene. The CDR3 spans 14 residues. The ends lost 8 bases at V and 10 bases at J; junction bases unmatched: 10. CDR3 nucleotides: TGTGCCAGCCTCCCGGGACTAGCGGAAATGGAGCAGTTCTTC. This translates into CASLPGLAEMEQFF.

There are many counts of this clonotype. The chain has TRBV21-1 and TRBJ2-3; the table names TRBD1, a call not compared with the DNA. TRBV21-1 is designated a pseudogene. This CDR3 has 13 amino acids. Here the CDR3 DNA reads TGTGCCACCCCCGGGGGACCCACAGATACGCAGTATTTT. Encoded protein: CATPGGPTDTQYF.

This clonotype was observed at least ten times. This rearrangement joins TRBV7-2 to TRBJ1-2; 8 nucleotides agree with TRBD1. The length of the CDR3 is 15 residues. Germline-derived CDR1 and CDR2 are SGHTA and FQGNSA. Unmatched junction bases numbered 12, after V lost 5 bases and J lost 7 bases. The CDR3 loop is CASSRTGMAFGGYTF. The CDR3 bases are TGTGCCAGCAGCCGGACAGGGATGGCCTTTGGTGGCTACACCTTC.